Included here is one T cell receptor (beta chain) sequence, with context. Its antigen remains unidentified. At one boundary the junction diverges from the germline segment, which might be a read error. This entry comes from a study of cytomegalovirus exposure and HLA in healthy donors. This PCR relied on a set of 60 Vbeta primers and 13 Jbeta primers. This table comes from immunoSEQ multiplex PCR, and its TCRdb copy is limited to in-frame clones, with some not included. This sample has around 100,000 clones; almost 70% occur once, and the top ten carry around 8.2%. Study-level results: As a later analysis revealed, the rate of TCR association differed by HLA locus, with DRB1 most and HLA-C fewest. In an earlier analysis, in some 500 donors, most V segments appeared productive either ~90% or ~30% of the time.

CDR1 and CDR2 (germline): SGHNT, YENEEA. The CDR3 sequence is 15 residues long. The rearrangement links TRBV11-3 to TRBJ2-3; possibly TRBD2 for D (5 bases). Sequencing was performed on PBMCs. This clonotype was obtained from a man aged 25 to 45 in good health and CMV-seropositive. CDR3 nucleotides: TGTGCCGGCAGCTTAGGACTGTCTAGCACAGATACGCAGTATTTT. Residues: CAGSLGLSSTDTQYF.